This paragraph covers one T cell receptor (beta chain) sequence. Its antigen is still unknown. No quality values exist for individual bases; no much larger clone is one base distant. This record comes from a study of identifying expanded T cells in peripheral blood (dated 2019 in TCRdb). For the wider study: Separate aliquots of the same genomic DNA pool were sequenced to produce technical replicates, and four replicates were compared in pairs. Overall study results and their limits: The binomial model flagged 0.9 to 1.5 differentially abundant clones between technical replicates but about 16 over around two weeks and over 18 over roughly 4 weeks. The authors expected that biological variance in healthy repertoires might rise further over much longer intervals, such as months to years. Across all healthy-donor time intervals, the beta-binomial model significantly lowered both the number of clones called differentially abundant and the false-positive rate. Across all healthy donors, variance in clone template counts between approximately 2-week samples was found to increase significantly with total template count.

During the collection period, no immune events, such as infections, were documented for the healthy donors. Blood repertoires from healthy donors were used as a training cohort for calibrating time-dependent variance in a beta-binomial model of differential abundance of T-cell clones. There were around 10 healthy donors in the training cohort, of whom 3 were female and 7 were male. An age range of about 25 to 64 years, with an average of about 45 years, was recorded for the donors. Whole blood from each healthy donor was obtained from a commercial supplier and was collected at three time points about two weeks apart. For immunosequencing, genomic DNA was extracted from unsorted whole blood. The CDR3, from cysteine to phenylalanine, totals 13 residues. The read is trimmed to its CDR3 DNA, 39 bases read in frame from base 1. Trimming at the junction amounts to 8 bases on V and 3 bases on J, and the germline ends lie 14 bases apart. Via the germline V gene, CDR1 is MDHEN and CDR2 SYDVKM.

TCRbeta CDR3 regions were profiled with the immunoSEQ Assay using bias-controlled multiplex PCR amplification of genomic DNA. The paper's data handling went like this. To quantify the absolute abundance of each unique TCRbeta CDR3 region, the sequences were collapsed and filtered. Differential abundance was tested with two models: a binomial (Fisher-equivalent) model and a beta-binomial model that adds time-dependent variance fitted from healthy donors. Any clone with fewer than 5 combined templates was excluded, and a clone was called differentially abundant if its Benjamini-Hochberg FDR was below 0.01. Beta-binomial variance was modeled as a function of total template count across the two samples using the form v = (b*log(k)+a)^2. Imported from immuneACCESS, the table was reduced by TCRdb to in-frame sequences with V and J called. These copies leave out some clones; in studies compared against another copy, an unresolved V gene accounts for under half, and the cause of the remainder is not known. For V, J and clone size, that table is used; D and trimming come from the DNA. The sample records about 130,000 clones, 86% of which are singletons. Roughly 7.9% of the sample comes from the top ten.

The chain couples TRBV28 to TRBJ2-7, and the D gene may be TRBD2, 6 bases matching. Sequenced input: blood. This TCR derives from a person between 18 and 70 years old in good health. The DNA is TGTGCCAGCTTCGAATTGGGGGGCTACGAGCAGTACTTC. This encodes CASFELGGYEQYF. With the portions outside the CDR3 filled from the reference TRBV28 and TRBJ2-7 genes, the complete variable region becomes DVKVTQSSRYLVKRTGEKVFLECVQDMDHENMFWYRQDPGLGLRLIYFSYDVKMKEKGDIPEGYSVSREKKERFSLILESASTNQTSMYLCASFELGGYEQYFGPGTRLTVT.